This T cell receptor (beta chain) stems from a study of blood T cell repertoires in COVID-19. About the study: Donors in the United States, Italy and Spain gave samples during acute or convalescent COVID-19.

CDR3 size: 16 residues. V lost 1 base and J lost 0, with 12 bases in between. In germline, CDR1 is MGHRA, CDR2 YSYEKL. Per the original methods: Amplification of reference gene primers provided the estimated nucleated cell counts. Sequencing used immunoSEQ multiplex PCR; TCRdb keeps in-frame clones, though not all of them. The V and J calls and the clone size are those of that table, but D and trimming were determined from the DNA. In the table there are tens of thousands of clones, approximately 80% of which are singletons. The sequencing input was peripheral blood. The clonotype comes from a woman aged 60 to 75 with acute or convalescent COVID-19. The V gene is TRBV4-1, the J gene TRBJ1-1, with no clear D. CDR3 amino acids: CASSQGGVGMNTEAFF. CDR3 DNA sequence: TGCGCCAGCAGCCAAGGGGGAGTGGGGATGAACACTGAAGCTTTCTTT.